This T cell receptor (beta chain) was sequenced in a study of blood T cell repertoires in COVID-19. Here immunoSEQ multiplex PCR was the method, and the copy in TCRdb shows in-frame clones only, minus some. The table records 450,000 or so clones, about 90% of them present only once. This clone was picked up one time. This TCR came from a man between 18 and 35 years old with COVID-19, enrolled during active disease. Sequencing was done on a sample of peripheral blood.

The CDR3, as DNA: TGCGCCAGCAGCTTGGACAATCACGAGCAGTACTTC. This sequence encodes CASSLDNHEQYF. J is TRBJ2-7 and V is TRBV5-1; D gene ambiguous. This CDR3 comprises 12 residues. The germline V gene has CDR1 SGHRS and CDR2 YFSETQ. V was shortened by 0 bases and J by 5 bases, with 6 bases between the two germline ends.